The rows below give T cell receptor beta chains drawn from one sample of a study of regulatory T cells in long-lasting Graves disease. In TCRdb, the multiplex PCR reads were re-called with MiXCR into one record per CDR3 protein. The data hold roughly 500,000 distinct CDR3 sequences, with approximately 13% observed a single time. These data also featured in a second study, about T cells in Graves' hyperthyroidism and ophthalmopathy.

The source material was peripheral blood mononuclear cells (PBMCs), sampled at new diagnosis, from a patient treated with antithyroid drugs. The receptors stem from a man aged 25 to 45 with Graves disease. Both conserved end residues are part of each CDR3. The order of the fields is clone size, J gene, D gene, V gene, CDR3 DNA, CDR3 protein. D genes are given only for firm matches. Clone size is given for some rows only: seen once, a few or many times, or a class if the clone is expanded.

clone size: few; J gene: TRBJ2-3; D gene: .; V gene: TRBV20-1; CDR3 DNA: TGCAGTGCTCTCCTCCCGGATACGCAGTATTTT; CDR3 protein: CSALLPDTQYF
clone size: many; J gene: TRBJ1-2; D gene: TRBD1; V gene: TRBV2; CDR3 DNA: TGTGCCAATCGACAGGGGGCCTATGGCTACACCTTC; CDR3 protein: CANRQGAYGYTF
clone size: many; J gene: TRBJ1-1; D gene: .; V gene: TRBV13; CDR3 DNA: TGTGCCAGCAGCTTACGCTCCGGCCTGAACACTGAAGCTTTCTTT; CDR3 protein: CASSLRSGLNTEAFF
clone size: many; J gene: TRBJ2-5; D gene: TRBD2; V gene: TRBV3-1; CDR3 DNA: TGTGCCAGCAGCCATGAGCGGGAGGTAGTAGAGACCCAGTACTTC; CDR3 protein: CASSHEREVVETQYF
clone size: .; J gene: TRBJ2-7; D gene: TRBD2; V gene: TRBV3-1; CDR3 DNA: TGTGCCAGCAGCCCTGGGGGGGTCTCCTACGAGCAGTACTTC; CDR3 protein: CASSPGGVSYEQYF
clone size: .; J gene: TRBJ2-3; D gene: TRBD1; V gene: TRBV7-3; CDR3 DNA: TGTGCCAGCAGCTCTACCTACAGGGGAGATACGCAGTATTTT; CDR3 protein: CASSSTYRGDTQYF
clone size: few; J gene: TRBJ2-3; D gene: .; V gene: TRBV10-1; CDR3 DNA: TGCGCCAGCAGTGAAAGTCTTACTAGCACAGATACGCAGTATTTT; CDR3 protein: CASSESLTSTDTQYF
clone size: .; J gene: TRBJ2-5; D gene: .; V gene: TRBV5-1; CDR3 DNA: TGCGCCAGCAGCTTCGGGGCGTACCAAGAGACCCAGTACTTC; CDR3 protein: CASSFGAYQETQYF
clone size: many; J gene: TRBJ2-7; D gene: TRBD1; V gene: TRBV28; CDR3 DNA: TGTGCCAGCAGTTTTGGGACAGGTCATTACGAGCAGTACTTC; CDR3 protein: CASSFGTGHYEQYF
clone size: many; J gene: TRBJ1-1; D gene: .; V gene: TRBV13; CDR3 DNA: TGTGCCAGCAGCTTTTCGGGGAAAAAGGGTTGGAACACTGAAGCTTTCTTT; CDR3 protein: CASSFSGKKGWNTEAFF
clone size: .; J gene: TRBJ2-3; D gene: .; V gene: TRBV29-1; CDR3 DNA: TGCAGCCATGGATCGGGAACAGATACGCAGTATTTT; CDR3 protein: CSHGSGTDTQYF
clone size: few; J gene: TRBJ2-7; D gene: .; V gene: TRBV24-1; CDR3 DNA: TGTGCCACCAGTCCTAAAGAGGGGCAGACCTACGAGCAGTACTTC; CDR3 protein: CATSPKEGQTYEQYF
clone size: .; J gene: TRBJ2-7; D gene: .; V gene: TRBV20-1; CDR3 DNA: TGCAGTGCTAGCCCAACAGGGATTGCGTACGAGCAGTACTTC; CDR3 protein: CSASPTGIAYEQYF
clone size: few; J gene: TRBJ2-7; D gene: .; V gene: TRBV27; CDR3 DNA: TGTGCCAGCCGGTCCGGTGGGGAGCAGTACTTC; CDR3 protein: CASRSGGEQYF
clone size: many; J gene: TRBJ2-1; D gene: TRBD2; V gene: TRBV7-2; CDR3 DNA: TGTGCCAGCAGCCCTCTAGCGGGTAGAAATGAGCAGTTCTTC; CDR3 protein: CASSPLAGRNEQFF
clone size: few; J gene: TRBJ2-7; D gene: TRBD2; V gene: TRBV19; CDR3 DNA: TGTGCCAGTAGTATAGACGGGACTAGCCGTTACGAGCAGTACTTC; CDR3 protein: CASSIDGTSRYEQYF
clone size: many; J gene: TRBJ2-7; D gene: TRBD1; V gene: TRBV18; CDR3 DNA: TGTGCCAGCTCGTCGACAGGGAACGAGCAGTACTTC; CDR3 protein: CASSSTGNEQYF
clone size: many; J gene: TRBJ2-2; D gene: .; V gene: TRBV29-1; CDR3 DNA: TGCAGCGTTGTACGGGAGTGGGGCACCGGGGAGCTGTTTTTT; CDR3 protein: CSVVREWGTGELFF
clone size: many; J gene: TRBJ2-1; D gene: .; V gene: TRBV11-2; CDR3 DNA: TGTGCCAGCAGCCTTACAGGGTTTGAGCAGTTCTTC; CDR3 protein: CASSLTGFEQFF
clone size: many; J gene: TRBJ2-1; D gene: .; V gene: TRBV20-1; CDR3 DNA: TGCAGTGCTAAGCCCGCTAGCGTCCTCAACAATGAGCAGTTCTTC; CDR3 protein: CSAKPASVLNNEQFF
clone size: few; J gene: TRBJ2-7; D gene: .; V gene: TRBV20-1; CDR3 DNA: TGCAGTGCTAGAGGCCCGGCGGGGGAGCAGTACTTC; CDR3 protein: CSARGPAGEQYF
clone size: many; J gene: TRBJ2-2; D gene: TRBD1; V gene: TRBV6-1; CDR3 DNA: TGTGCCAGCAGCACCGGGACAGGGAACACCGGGGAGCTGTTTTTT; CDR3 protein: CASSTGTGNTGELFF
clone size: many; J gene: TRBJ2-1; D gene: .; V gene: TRBV24-1; CDR3 DNA: TGTGCCACCAGTGGACCGGGCCTAGTCGGCAATGAGCAGTTCTTC; CDR3 protein: CATSGPGLVGNEQFF
clone size: many; J gene: TRBJ1-1; D gene: TRBD1; V gene: TRBV5-5; CDR3 DNA: TGTGCCAGCAGCTATCGACAGGGGGTTAACACTGAAGCTTTCTTT; CDR3 protein: CASSYRQGVNTEAFF
clone size: many; J gene: TRBJ1-4; D gene: TRBD1; V gene: TRBV29-1; CDR3 DNA: TGCAGCGTTGAGAGGGACAGCAGTGAAAAACTGTTTTTT; CDR3 protein: CSVERDSSEKLFF
clone size: few; J gene: TRBJ1-1; D gene: .; V gene: TRBV7-9; CDR3 DNA: TGTGCCAGCACCCCCCCGGGATACGCTGAAGCTTTCTTT; CDR3 protein: CASTPPGYAEAFF
clone size: many; J gene: TRBJ2-1; D gene: TRBD2; V gene: TRBV27; CDR3 DNA: TGTGCCAGCAGCCCCCGCCGGACTAGCGGGTCCGTCAATGAGCAGTTCTTC; CDR3 protein: CASSPRRTSGSVNEQFF
clone size: few; J gene: TRBJ2-7; D gene: TRBD2; V gene: TRBV5-1; CDR3 DNA: TGCGCCAGCAGGCTCCCGGGGGGGGCCTACGAGCAGTACTTC; CDR3 protein: CASRLPGGAYEQYF
clone size: many; J gene: TRBJ2-7; D gene: .; V gene: TRBV4-1; CDR3 DNA: TGCGCCAGCAGCCAAGATTCGACTAGTTGGGAGCAGTACTTC; CDR3 protein: CASSQDSTSWEQYF
clone size: many; J gene: TRBJ1-4; D gene: TRBD1; V gene: TRBV18; CDR3 DNA: TGTGCCAGCTCAACGGGACAGGGGTATGAAAAACTGTTTTTT; CDR3 protein: CASSTGQGYEKLFF
clone size: many; J gene: TRBJ2-5; D gene: .; V gene: TRBV10-3; CDR3 DNA: TGTGCCATCAGTTCGCCGGCGCGGGAGACCCAGTACTTC; CDR3 protein: CAISSPARETQYF
clone size: many; J gene: TRBJ1-5; D gene: .; V gene: TRBV27; CDR3 DNA: TGTGCCGCGGGGGGGGAATGGAGCAATCAGCCCCAGCATTTT; CDR3 protein: CAAGGEWSNQPQHF
clone size: many; J gene: TRBJ1-1; D gene: .; V gene: TRBV2; CDR3 DNA: TGTGCCAGCAGTGCAAACGAAGGGGGGCTTAGTGAAGCTTTCTTT; CDR3 protein: CASSANEGGLSEAFF
clone size: .; J gene: TRBJ2-2; D gene: .; V gene: TRBV20-1; CDR3 DNA: TGCAGTGCCCTGTCCTTAGGATCAAACATCGGGGAGCTGTTTTTT; CDR3 protein: CSALSLGSNIGELFF
clone size: many; J gene: TRBJ1-5; D gene: TRBD1; V gene: TRBV10-3; CDR3 DNA: TGTGCCATCAGCATAGGACAGGATCAGCCCCAGCATTTT; CDR3 protein: CAISIGQDQPQHF